This TCR beta chain was obtained from a study of T cells in Graves' hyperthyroidism and ophthalmopathy. Amplified regions were TCR beta CDR3 sequences from RNA transcripts. With the HTBI primer set, the TCR CDR3 went through a first round of RT-PCR. TCRdb analysed the multiplex PCR reads with MiXCR anew, one entry per CDR3 protein. The repertoire holds 300,000 to 450,000 distinct CDR3 sequences, with approximately 13% as singletons. Trimming took off 2 bases at V and 4 bases at J, with 14 bases between the two ends. CDR3 length: 15 residues. CDR1 and CDR2 (germline): SGHTA, FQGNSA. The TCR comes from a woman under 30 with Graves' hyperthyroidism. V and J are TRBV7-2 and TRBJ1-2; D might be TRBD1 (5 bases). Sequenced: blood. The CDR3 region is CASSLKGLLSYGYTF. In DNA form, the CDR3 reads TGTGCCAGCAGCTTAAAGGGGCTCCTGAGCTATGGCTACACCTTC. Filled out from reference TRBV7-2 and TRBJ1-2, the complete variable domain reads GAGVSQSPSNKVTEKGKDVELRCDPISGHTALYWYRQSLGQGLEFLIYFQGNSAPDKSGLPSDRFSAERTGGSVSTLTIQRTQQEDSAVYLCASSLKGLLSYGYTFGSGTRLTVV.